This entry is about one T cell receptor (beta chain). This record belongs to a study of blood T cell repertoires in COVID-19. About the research overall: COVID-19 samples from acute and convalescent phases originated in the United States, Italy and Spain. The analysed material was cDNA or gDNA that came from T cells, B-cell-depleted T cells, or PBMCs.

As handled by the study authors: Amplification from reference gene primers served as the basis for estimated nucleated cell counts. Some clones are missing from TCRdb's copy, which holds only in-frame ones; the method was immunoSEQ multiplex PCR. V, J and clone size derive from that table, while D and trimming were established from the DNA sequence. The profile shows around 200,000 clones, around 87% of them singletons. Sequenced: peripheral blood. The TCR comes from a man between 40 and 49 years old with active or convalescent COVID-19.

The CDR3 nucleotides are TGTGCCAGCAGGCTCAGGGCTCTCAACACTGAAGCTTTCTTT. It translates to CASRLRALNTEAFF. The chain has TRBV27 and TRBJ1-1, with D possibly being TRBD1 (5 bases). Germline V gene lookup returns CDR1 MNHEY and CDR2 SMNVEV (reference sequence). This CDR3 has 14 residues. Trimming shortened V by 6 bases and J by 2 bases, and 13 bases separated the two germline ends.